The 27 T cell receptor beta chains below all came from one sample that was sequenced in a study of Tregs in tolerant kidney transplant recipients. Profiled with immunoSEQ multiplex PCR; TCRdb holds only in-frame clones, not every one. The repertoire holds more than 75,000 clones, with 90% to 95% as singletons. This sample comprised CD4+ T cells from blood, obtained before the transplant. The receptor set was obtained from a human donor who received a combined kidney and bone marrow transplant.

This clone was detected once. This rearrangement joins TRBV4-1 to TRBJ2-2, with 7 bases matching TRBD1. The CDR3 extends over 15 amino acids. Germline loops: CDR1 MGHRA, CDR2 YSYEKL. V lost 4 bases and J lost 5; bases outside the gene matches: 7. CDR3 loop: CASSPTGPRTGELFF. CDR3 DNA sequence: TGCGCCAGCAGCCCGACAGGGCCTCGGACCGGGGAGCTGTTTTTT.

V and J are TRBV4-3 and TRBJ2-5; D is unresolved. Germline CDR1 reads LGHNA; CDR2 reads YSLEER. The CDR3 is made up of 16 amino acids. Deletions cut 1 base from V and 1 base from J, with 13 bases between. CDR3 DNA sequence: TGCGCCAGCAGCCAAGGGGCCGTACCAGCCCAAGAGACCCAGTACTTC. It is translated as CASSQGAVPAQETQYF.

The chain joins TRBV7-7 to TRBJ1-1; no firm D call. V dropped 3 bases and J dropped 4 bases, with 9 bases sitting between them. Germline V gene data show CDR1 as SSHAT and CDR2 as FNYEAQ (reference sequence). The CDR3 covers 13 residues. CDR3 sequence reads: CASSLRLGTEAFF. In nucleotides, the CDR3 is TGTGCCAGCAGCTTGAGGTTGGGCACTGAAGCTTTCTTT.

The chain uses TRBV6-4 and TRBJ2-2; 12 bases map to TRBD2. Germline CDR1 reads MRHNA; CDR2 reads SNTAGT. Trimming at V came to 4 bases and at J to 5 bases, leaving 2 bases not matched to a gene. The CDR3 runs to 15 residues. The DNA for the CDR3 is TGTGCCAGCAGTGTTCTAGCGGGAGGGACCGGGGAGCTGTTTTTT. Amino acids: CASSVLAGGTGELFF.

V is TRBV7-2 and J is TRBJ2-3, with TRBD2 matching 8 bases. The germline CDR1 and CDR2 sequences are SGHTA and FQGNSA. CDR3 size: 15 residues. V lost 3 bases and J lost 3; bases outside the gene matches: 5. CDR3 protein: CASSFSGGATDTQYF. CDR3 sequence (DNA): TGTGCCAGCAGCTTTTCCGGGGGGGCTACAGATACGCAGTATTTT.

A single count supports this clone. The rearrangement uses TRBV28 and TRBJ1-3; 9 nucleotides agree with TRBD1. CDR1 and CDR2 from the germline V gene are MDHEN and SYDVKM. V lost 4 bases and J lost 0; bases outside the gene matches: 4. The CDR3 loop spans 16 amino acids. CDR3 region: CASSSGQGHSGNTIYF. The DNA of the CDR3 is TGTGCCAGCAGTTCCGGACAGGGGCACTCTGGAAACACCATATATTTT.

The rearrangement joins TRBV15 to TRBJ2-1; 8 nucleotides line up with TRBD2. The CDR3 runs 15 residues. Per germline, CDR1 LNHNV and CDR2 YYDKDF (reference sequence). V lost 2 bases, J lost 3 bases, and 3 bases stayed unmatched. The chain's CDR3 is CATSRQLADYNEQFF. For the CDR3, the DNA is TGTGCCACCAGCAGACAACTAGCGGACTACAATGAGCAGTTCTTC.

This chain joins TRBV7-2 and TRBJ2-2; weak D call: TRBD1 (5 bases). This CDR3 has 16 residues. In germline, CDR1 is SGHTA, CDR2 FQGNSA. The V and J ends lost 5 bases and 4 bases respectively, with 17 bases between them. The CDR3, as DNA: TGTGCCAGCAGCCCCGCGGTGCTCCAGGGCACCGGGGAGCTGTTTTTT. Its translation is CASSPAVLQGTGELFF.

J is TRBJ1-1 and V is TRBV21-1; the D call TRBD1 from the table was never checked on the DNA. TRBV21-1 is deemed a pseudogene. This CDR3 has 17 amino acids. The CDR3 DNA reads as TGTGCCAGCCTTCGAAGGAAGTGGGGACATTTTAACACTGAAGCTTTCTTT. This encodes CASLRRKWGHFNTEAFF.

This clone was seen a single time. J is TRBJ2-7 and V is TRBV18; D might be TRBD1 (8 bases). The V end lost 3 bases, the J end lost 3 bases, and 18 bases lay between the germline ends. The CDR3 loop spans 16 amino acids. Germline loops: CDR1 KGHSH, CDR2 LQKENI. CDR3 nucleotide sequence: TGTGCCAGCTCACCCCACCCGACAGGGGAGGGCTACGAGCAGTACTTC. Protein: CASSPHPTGEGYEQYF.

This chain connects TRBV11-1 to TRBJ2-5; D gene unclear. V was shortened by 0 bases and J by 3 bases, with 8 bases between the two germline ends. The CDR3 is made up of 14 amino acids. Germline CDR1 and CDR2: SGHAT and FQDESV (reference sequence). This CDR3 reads CASSLAPLEETQYF. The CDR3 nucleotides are TGTGCCAGCAGCTTAGCCCCTCTCGAAGAGACCCAGTACTTC. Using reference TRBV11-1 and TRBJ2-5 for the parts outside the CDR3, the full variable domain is EAEVAQSPRYKITEKSQAVAFWCDPISGHATLYWYRQILGQGPELLVQFQDESVVDDSQLPKDRFSAERLKGVDSTLKIQPAELGDSAMYLCASSLAPLEETQYFGPGTRLLVL.

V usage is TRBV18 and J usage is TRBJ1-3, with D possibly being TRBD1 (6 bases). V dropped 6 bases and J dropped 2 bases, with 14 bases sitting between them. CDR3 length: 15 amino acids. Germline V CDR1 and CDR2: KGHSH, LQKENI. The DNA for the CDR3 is TGTGCCAGCTCCCACCTTGAGGGGGCTGGAAACACCATATATTTT. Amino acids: CASSHLEGAGNTIYF. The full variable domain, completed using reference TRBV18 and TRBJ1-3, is NAGVMQNPRHLVRRRGQEARLRCSPMKGHSHVYWYRQLPEEGLKFMVYLQKENIIDESGMPKERFSAEFPKEGPSILRIQQVVRGDSAAYFCASSHLEGAGNTIYFGEGSWLTVV.

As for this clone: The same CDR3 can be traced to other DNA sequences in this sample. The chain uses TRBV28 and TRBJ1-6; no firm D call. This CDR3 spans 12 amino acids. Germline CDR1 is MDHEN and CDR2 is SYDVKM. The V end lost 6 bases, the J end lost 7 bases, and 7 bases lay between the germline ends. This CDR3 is CASSVLNSPLHF. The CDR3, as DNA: TGTGCCAGCAGCGTACTCAATTCACCCCTCCACTTT.

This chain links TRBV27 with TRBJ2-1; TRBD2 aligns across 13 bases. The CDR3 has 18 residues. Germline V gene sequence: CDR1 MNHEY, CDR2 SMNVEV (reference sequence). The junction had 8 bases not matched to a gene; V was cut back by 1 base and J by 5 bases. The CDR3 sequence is CASSLLGLAGTKHNEQFF. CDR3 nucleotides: TGTGCCAGCAGTTTATTGGGACTAGCGGGAACTAAACACAATGAGCAGTTCTTC.

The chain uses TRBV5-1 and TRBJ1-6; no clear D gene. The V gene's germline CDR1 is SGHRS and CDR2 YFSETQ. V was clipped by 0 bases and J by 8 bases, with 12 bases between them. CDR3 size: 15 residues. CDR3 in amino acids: CASSLVSVTDSPLHF. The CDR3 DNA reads TGCGCCAGCAGCTTGGTTTCCGTTACAGATTCACCCCTCCACTTT.

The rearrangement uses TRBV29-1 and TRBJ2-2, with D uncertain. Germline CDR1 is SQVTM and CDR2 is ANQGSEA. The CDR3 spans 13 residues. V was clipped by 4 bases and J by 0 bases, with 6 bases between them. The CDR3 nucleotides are TGCAGCGTTGTGCTAACGAACACCGGGGAGCTGTTTTTT. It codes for CSVVLTNTGELFF.

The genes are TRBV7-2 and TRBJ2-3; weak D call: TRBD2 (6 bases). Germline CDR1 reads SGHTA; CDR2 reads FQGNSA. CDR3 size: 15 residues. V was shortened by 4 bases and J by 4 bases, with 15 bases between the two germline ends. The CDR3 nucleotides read TGTGCCAGCAGCTCTAAGCGGAGGGGCCCAGATACGCAGTATTTT. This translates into CASSSKRRGPDTQYF.

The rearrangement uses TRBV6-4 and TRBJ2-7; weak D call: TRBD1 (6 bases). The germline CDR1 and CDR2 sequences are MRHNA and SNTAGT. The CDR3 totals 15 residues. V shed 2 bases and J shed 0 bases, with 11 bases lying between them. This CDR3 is CASSDGDKYSYEQYF. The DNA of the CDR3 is TGTGCCAGCAGTGACGGGGACAAGTACTCCTACGAGCAGTACTTC.

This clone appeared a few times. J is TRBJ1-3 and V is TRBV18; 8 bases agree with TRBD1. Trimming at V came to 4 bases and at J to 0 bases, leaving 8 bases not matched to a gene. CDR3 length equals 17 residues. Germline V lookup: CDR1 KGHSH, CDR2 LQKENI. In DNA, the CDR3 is TGTGCCAGCTCACTAGGACAGGGCCCCCTCTCTGGAAACACCATATATTTT. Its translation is CASSLGQGPLSGNTIYF. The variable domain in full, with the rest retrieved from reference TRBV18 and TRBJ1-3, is NAGVMQNPRHLVRRRGQEARLRCSPMKGHSHVYWYRQLPEEGLKFMVYLQKENIIDESGMPKERFSAEFPKEGPSILRIQQVVRGDSAAYFCASSLGQGPLSGNTIYFGEGSWLTVV.

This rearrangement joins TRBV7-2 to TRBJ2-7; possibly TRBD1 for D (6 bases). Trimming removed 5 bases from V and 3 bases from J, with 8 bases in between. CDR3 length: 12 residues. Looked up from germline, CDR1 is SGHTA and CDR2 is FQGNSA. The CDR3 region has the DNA TGTGCCAGCAGCCAACAGGGCTACGAGCAGTACTTC. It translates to CASSQQGYEQYF.

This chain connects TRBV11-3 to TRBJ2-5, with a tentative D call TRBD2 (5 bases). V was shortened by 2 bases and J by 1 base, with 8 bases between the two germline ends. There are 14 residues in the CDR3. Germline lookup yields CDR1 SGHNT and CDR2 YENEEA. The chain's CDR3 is CASSLNGLQETQYF. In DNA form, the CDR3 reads TGTGCCAGCAGCTTAAACGGACTCCAAGAGACCCAGTACTTC. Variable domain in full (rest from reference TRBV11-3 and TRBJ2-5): EAGVVQSPRYKIIEKKQPVAFWCNPISGHNTLYWYLQNLGQGPELLIRYENEEAVDDSQLPKDRFSAERLKGVDSTLKIQPAELGDSAVYLCASSLNGLQETQYFGPGTRLLVL.

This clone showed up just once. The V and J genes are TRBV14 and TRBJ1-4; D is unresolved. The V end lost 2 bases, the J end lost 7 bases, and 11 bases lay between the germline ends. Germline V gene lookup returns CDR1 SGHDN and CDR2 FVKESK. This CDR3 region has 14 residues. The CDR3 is CASSQSVAGEKLFF. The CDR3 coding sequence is TGTGCCAGCAGCCAATCGGTCGCCGGTGAAAAACTGTTTTTT.

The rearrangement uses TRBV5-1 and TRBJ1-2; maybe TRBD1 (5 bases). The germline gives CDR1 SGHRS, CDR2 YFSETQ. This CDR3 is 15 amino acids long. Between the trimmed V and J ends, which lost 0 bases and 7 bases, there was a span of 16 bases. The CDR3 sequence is CASSLGGTETAGYTF. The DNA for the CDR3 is TGCGCCAGCAGCTTGGGCGGGACCGAAACGGCTGGCTACACCTTC.

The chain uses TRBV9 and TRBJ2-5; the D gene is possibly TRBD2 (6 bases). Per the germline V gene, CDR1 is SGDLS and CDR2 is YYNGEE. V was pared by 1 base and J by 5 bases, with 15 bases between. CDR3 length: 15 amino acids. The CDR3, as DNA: TGTGCCAGCAGCGTACCCCCTACGGGGGAGGAGACCCAGTACTTC. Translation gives CASSVPPTGEETQYF.

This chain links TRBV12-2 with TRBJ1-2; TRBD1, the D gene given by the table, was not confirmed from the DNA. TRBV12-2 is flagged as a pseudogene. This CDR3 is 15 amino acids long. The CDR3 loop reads CASRSRTGTNYGYTF. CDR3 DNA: TGTGCAAGTCGCTCCCGGACAGGGACTAACTATGGCTACACCTTC.

Written as DNA, the CDR3 is TGTGCCAGTAGTATAGCGGCTAGCGGGAGCTACGAGCAGTACTTC. This codes for CASSIAASGSYEQYF. The genes are TRBV19 and TRBJ2-7; 10 nucleotides line up with TRBD2. The CDR3 consists of 15 residues. CDR1 is LNHDA, CDR2 SQIVND, per germline (reference sequence). Losses at the gene ends were 1 base for V and 3 bases for J; bases not matched to a gene: 3.

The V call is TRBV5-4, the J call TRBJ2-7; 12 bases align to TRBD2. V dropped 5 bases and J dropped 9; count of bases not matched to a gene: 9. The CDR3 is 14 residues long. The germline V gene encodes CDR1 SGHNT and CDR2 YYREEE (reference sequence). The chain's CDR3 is CASSQRTSGDGQYF. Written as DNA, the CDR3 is TGTGCCAGCAGTCAAAGGACTAGCGGGGATGGGCAGTACTTC.